This T cell receptor beta chain emerged from a study of shared clonotypes between healthy human individuals. Study at large: Each donor's CD8 memory used one plate, CD8 naive two, each CD4 subset three.

Overall study findings and caveats: Relative to their counterparts shared across all four donors, non-shared clonotypes exhibited diminished generation probabilities.

The CDR3 spans 15 residues. Germline CDR1 is MNHNY and CDR2 is SVGAGI (reference sequence). Losses at the gene ends were 5 bases for V and 3 bases for J; bases not matched to a gene: 7. Regarding this clone: The antigen remains unidentified.

Assay: immunoSEQ multiplex PCR; the TCRdb copy retains only in-frame clones and omits some. The repertoire consists of 2 million to 2.5 million clones, with about 94% occurring once and the leading ten covering over 0.1%. The source is a man between 18 and 35 years old in good health. V gene TRBV6-6 combines with J gene TRBJ2-3; 8 bases map to TRBD1. Sequencing was done on a sample of naive CD4+ T cells sorted from blood. Sample subset: CD45RA+ positively selected. The CDR3 spells CASSEAGTGTDTQYF. The CDR3 region has the DNA TGTGCCAGCAGTGAGGCGGGGACAGGTACAGATACGCAGTATTTT.